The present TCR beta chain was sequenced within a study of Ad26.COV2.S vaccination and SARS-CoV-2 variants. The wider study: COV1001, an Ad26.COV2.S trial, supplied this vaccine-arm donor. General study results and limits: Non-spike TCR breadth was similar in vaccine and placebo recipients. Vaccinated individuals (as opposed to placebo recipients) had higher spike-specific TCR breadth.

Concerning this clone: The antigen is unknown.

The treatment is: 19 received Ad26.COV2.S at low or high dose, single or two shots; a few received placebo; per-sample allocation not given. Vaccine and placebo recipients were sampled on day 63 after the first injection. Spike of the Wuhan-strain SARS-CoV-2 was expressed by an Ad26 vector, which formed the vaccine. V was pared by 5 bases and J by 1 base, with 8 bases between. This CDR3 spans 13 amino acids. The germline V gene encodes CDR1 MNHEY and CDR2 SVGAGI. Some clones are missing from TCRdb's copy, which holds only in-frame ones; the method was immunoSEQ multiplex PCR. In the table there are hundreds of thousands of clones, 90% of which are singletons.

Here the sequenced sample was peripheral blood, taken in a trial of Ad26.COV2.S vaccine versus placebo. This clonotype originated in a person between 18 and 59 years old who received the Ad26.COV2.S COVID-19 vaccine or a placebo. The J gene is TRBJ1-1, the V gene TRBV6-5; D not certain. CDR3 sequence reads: CASSLGPNTEAFF. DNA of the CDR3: TGTGCCAGCAGTCTAGGGCCGAACACTGAAGCTTTCTTT.